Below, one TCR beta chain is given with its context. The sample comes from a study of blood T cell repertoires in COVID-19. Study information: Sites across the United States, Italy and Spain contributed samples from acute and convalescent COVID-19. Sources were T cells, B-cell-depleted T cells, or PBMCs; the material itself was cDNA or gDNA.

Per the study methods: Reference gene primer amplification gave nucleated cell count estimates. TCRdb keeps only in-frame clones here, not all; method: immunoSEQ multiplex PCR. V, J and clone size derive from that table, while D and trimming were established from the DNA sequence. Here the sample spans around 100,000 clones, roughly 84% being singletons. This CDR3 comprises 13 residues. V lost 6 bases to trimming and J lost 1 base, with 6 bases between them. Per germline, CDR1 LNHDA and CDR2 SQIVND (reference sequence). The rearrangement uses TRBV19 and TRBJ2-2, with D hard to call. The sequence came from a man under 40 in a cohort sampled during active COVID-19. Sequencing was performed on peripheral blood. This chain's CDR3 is CASSPVNTGELFF. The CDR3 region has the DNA TGTGCCAGTAGCCCCGTGAACACCGGGGAGCTGTTTTTT.